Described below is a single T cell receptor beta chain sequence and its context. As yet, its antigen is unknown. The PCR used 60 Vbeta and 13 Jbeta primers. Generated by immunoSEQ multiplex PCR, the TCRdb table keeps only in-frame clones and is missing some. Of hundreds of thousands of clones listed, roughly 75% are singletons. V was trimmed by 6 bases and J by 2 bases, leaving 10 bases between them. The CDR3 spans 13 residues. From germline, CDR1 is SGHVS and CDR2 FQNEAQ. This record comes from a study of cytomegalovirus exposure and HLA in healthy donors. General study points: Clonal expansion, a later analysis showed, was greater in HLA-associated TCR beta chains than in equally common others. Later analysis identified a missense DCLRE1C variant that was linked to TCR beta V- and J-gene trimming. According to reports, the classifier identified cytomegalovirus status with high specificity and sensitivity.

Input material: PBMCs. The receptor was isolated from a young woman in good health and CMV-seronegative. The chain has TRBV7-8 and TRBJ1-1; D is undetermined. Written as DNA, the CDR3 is TGTGCCAGCAGGTGGCAGGTTAACACTGAAGCTTTCTTT. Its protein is CASRWQVNTEAFF.